This record looks at one T cell receptor beta chain sequence and its context. Its matching antigen is unknown. Germline CDR1 is LGHNT and CDR2 is FRNRAP. The CDR3 covers 14 residues. With V trimmed by 6 bases and J by 5 bases, 8 bases remained unmatched. The source of the sample is a study of graft-versus-host responses after intestinal transplantation. For the study at large: Each recipient received a multivisceral, liver-intestinal, or isolated intestinal graft.

TCRdb keeps only in-frame clones here, not all; method: immunoSEQ multiplex PCR. The top ten clones hold approximately 0.18% of a sample with over 80,000 clones, 75% to 95% of them seen once. General study results and limits: Recipient-marrow GvH clones were detected, some having first appeared in ileum or blood. Subjects displaying graft-donor T cell macrochimerism possessed elevated graft-versus-host to host-versus-graft clonal ratios inside allografts.

This TCR derives from a human donor who was the organ donor for an intestinal transplant. The specimen was unstimulated CD4+ T cells sorted from spleen or lymph node cells, collected before transplant. This rearrangement joins TRBV12-5 to TRBJ1-1; 8 nucleotides line up with TRBD1. CDR3 nucleotides: TGTGCTAGTGGATCGGACAGGGAGGGGACTGAAGCTTTCTTT. It yields the protein CASGSDREGTEAFF.